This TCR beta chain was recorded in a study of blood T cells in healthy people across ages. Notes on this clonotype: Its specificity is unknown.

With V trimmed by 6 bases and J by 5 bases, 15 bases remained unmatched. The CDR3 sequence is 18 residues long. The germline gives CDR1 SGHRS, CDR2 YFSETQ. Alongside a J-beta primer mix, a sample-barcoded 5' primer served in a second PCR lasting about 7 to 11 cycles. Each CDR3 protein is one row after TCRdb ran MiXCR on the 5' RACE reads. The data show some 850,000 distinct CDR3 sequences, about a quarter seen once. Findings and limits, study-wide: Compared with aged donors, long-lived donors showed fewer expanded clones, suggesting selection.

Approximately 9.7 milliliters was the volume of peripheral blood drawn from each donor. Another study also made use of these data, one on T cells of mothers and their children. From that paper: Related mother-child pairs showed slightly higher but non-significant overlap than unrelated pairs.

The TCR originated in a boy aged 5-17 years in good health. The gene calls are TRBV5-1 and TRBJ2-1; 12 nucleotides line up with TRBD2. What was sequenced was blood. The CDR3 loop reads CASTPWLAGGDSHNEQFF. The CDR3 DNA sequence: TGCGCCAGCACCCCGTGGCTAGCGGGAGGGGATTCTCACAATGAGCAGTTCTTC. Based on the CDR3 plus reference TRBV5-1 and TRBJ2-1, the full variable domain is KAGVTQTPRYLIKTRGQQVTLSCSPISGHRSVSWYQQTPGQGLQFLFEYFSETQRNKGNFPGRFSGRQFSNSRSEMNVSTLELGDSALYLCASTPWLAGGDSHNEQFFGPGTRLTVL.